This TCR beta chain was found in a study of siplizumab effects on memory and regulatory T cells (dated by TCRdb to the late 2010s). At the level of the whole study: The effect of the anti-CD2 antibody siplizumab on alloreactive T-cell subsets was examined in allogeneic mixed lymphocyte reactions constructed from human PBMCs.

The protocol used for the library was the immunoSEQ multiplex PCR assay. Some 1.1 x 10^5 TCR templates per sample were assayed by the deep sequencing platform. Genomic DNA extracted from sorted T cells was used for TCRbeta CDR3 sequencing. The study's processing was this. The R programming language was used for clonal analysis of the TCRbeta CDR3 data. Alloreactive CD4+ and CD8+ clones were identified by comparing unstimulated samples to CFSE-low samples taken after the reaction. Regulatory or non-regulatory origin was assigned to alloreactive CD4+ clones by matching of sequences to sorted unstimulated Treg and non-Treg repertoires. TCRdb carries this immuneACCESS record with in-frame sequences only. Its versions omit some clonotypes, under half of them owing to an unresolved V gene in the studies checked, with the rest unexplained. V and J calls and clone size come straight from that table; D and trimming were deduced from the DNA. The sample table contains around 100,000 clones; only one count was recorded for over 90% of them. 1% to 1.5% of the sample goes to the ten largest clones.

Sorted unstimulated T cells and proliferating T cells recovered from mixed lymphocyte reactions were subjected to TCRbeta CDR3 sequencing. Fresh whole blood from fewer than 11 HLA-typed healthy donors was used to isolate PBMCs. To map where alloreactive clones came from, CD4+ non-regulatory T cells in the unstimulated state were FACS-sorted. Broader findings and caveats from the paper: Whether proliferating Tregs from siplizumab cultures were suppressive was not functionally confirmed. About 80-96% of proliferating CD4+ or CD8+ clones could not be given a naive or memory phenotype. Among mappable alloreactive CD4+ clones, the Treg-derived fraction averaged approximately 69% with siplizumab versus about 27% in control reactions. Compared with memory T cells, unstimulated naive T cells appeared more diverse, and naive cells seemed to make a substantial contribution to the alloresponse. Because sequences at frequencies below about 10^-5 were poorly captured, only a minor fraction of alloreactive clones could be mapped back to unstimulated subsets. Siplizumab significantly lowered the cumulative frequency of alloreactive sequences that could be traced to unstimulated CD4+ memory T cells.

Germline trimming: 11 bases from V, 6 bases from J; junction bases outside gene matches: 20. Inclusive of the bounding cysteine and phenylalanine, the CDR3 is 16 residues long. Of all the DNA, just the CDR3 is kept, 48 bases in frame from base 1. From the germline V gene (reference sequence), CDR1 is MNHEY and CDR2 is SMNVEV. On this clone: Its antigen has not been determined. Base qualities are missing; no much larger clone stands one base away.

Sequencing was performed on non-Treg CD4+ T cells sorted from blood. What this sample's cell subset or site label stands for: FACS-sorted unstimulated CD4+ non-regulatory T cells. This TCR derives from a human donor in good health. The chain joins TRBV27 to TRBJ2-3; TRBD2 aligns with 7 central bases. The CDR3 protein sequence reads: CAPSLGSGIRRDTQYF. The DNA is as follows: TGTGCCCCCAGTTTAGGGAGCGGGATTAGACGGGATACGCAGTATTTT.